The 27 T cell receptor beta chains below were found in one sample sequenced in a study of T cells in Graves' hyperthyroidism and ophthalmopathy. Amplification of TCR beta CDR3 regions used RNA as the template. The HTBI primer set drove a first-round RT-PCR of the TCR CDR3. TCRdb called the multiplex PCR reads again in MiXCR, with one record for every CDR3 protein. The repertoire has 450,000 to 650,000 distinct CDR3 sequences, over 12% of them found once; the top ten carry approximately 6.4%. Sequencing input: blood. These receptors came from a woman aged 18-30 years with Graves' ophthalmopathy.

The sample holds a few counts of this clonotype. A clone one base away is much larger, so this may be a read error. The chain links TRBV12-3 or TRBV12-4 to TRBJ2-5, with TRBD2 matching over 9 bases. This CDR3 comprises 14 residues. CDR3 in DNA: TGTGCCGGCAGTTTTAGCGGGAGTCCGGAGACCCAGTACTTC. Translating it yields CAGSFSGSPETQYF.

The chain combines TRBV6-1 with TRBJ2-1; 8 positions agree with TRBD2. CDR1 and CDR2 (germline): MNHNS, SASEGT. With 6 bases clipped from V and 9 bases from J, the junction kept 16 bases outside the gene matches. This CDR3 is 16 amino acids long. CDR3 protein: CASRGGGLGAGGEQFF. DNA of the CDR3: TGTGCCAGCAGGGGGGGGGGACTAGGGGCGGGAGGTGAGCAGTTCTTC.

This clonotype was seen more than once but under ten times. The rearrangement joins TRBV19 to TRBJ1-2; D unresolved. CDR1 LNHDA and CDR2 SQIVND come from the germline V gene (reference sequence). This CDR3 region has 13 residues. V lost 3 bases, J lost 3 bases, and 8 bases lay in between. CDR3 region: CASSIPGYYGYTF. CDR3 DNA sequence: TGTGCCAGTAGTATCCCGGGTTACTATGGCTACACCTTC.

This clonotype was recorded at least ten times. The chain joins TRBV20-1 to TRBJ2-3; D possibly corresponds to TRBD1 (6 bases). The CDR3 has 13 residues. V was clipped by 4 bases and J by 5 bases, with 13 bases between them. Germline CDR1 DFQATT, CDR2 SNEGSKA (reference sequence). CDR3 DNA: TGCAGTGCTACTAGTGAAGGGGGAGATACGCAGTATTTT. This sequence encodes CSATSEGGDTQYF.

This clonotype was observed a few times. The rearrangement joins TRBV6-6 to TRBJ2-3; D is possibly TRBD1 (5 bases). V was cut by 2 bases and J by 3 bases, with 6 bases left in between. This CDR3 has 13 amino acids. From germline, CDR1 is MNHNY and CDR2 SVGAGI (reference sequence). CDR3 in amino acids: CASSYPGTDTQYF. The CDR3 coding sequence is TGTGCCAGCAGTTACCCAGGGACAGATACGCAGTATTTT.

This clonotype was seen at least ten times. The chain joins TRBV30 to TRBJ2-3; 8 positions match TRBD2. The CDR3 totals 15 residues. Germline values: CDR1 GTSNPN, CDR2 SVGIG (reference sequence). The V segment lost 0 bases and the J segment 5 bases; nucleotides outside the gene matches: 7. CDR3 DNA: TGTGCCTGGAGTGTATCAGCGGGAGTCGTAGATACGCAGTATTTT. It codes for CAWSVSAGVVDTQYF.

This clonotype was counted many times. The gene calls are TRBV7-2 and TRBJ1-6; weak D call: TRBD1 (5 bases). V was cut by 5 bases and J by 8 bases, with 22 bases left in between. Germline values: CDR1 SGHTA, CDR2 FQGNSA. The CDR3 is 17 residues long. The CDR3 reads CASSQMTAAVRDSPLHF. DNA for the CDR3: TGTGCCAGCAGCCAAATGACAGCGGCCGTGCGGGATTCACCCCTCCACTTT.

Many counts were recorded for this clonotype. The rearrangement joins TRBV12-3 or TRBV12-4 to TRBJ2-1, with D perhaps assigned TRBD1 or TRBD2 (6 bases each). Trimming shortened V by 2 bases and J by 6 bases, and 17 bases separated the two germline ends. There are 16 residues in the CDR3. Here the CDR3 reads CASSLRGDPYRNEQFF. DNA for the CDR3: TGTGCCAGCAGTTTAAGGGGGGACCCCTACCGCAATGAGCAGTTCTTC.

This clonotype was recorded many times. This chain links TRBV20-1 with TRBJ2-7; 10 bases line up with TRBD2. The V gene end was trimmed by 3 bases and the J gene end by 1 base; junction bases not matched to a gene: 3. The CDR3 sequence is 14 residues long. Germline assignment: CDR1 DFQATT and CDR2 SNEGSKA (reference sequence). In DNA, the CDR3 is TGCAGTGCTAGGGAACTAGCGGGGTCCTACGAGCAGTACTTC. This encodes CSARELAGSYEQYF.

This clonotype was seen a single time. The chain recombines TRBV7-3 with TRBJ1-1; 8 nucleotides match TRBD1. The CDR3 is 15 residues long. V shed 0 bases, J shed 3 bases, and the junction held 3 bases outside the gene matches. Germline CDR1 is SGHTA and CDR2 is FQGTGA. CDR3 in DNA: TGTGCCAGCAGCTTAACGTCGACAGGGGACACTGAAGCTTTCTTT. Protein: CASSLTSTGDTEAFF.

A word on this clonotype: It may be a read error: a sequence one base away is much more abundant. The chain uses TRBV29-1 and TRBJ2-7, with 11 bases aligning to TRBD2. Unmatched junction bases numbered 4, after V lost 3 bases and J lost 6 bases. Germline V gene data show CDR1 as SQVTM and CDR2 as ANQGSEA. The CDR3 runs 13 residues. CDR3 coding DNA: TGCAGCGTTGATTGGGGGACTAGCGGCGAGCAGTACTTC. It codes for CSVDWGTSGEQYF.

This clonotype has ten or more counts. This sequence joins TRBV28 and TRBJ1-5; 7 bases are shared with TRBD1. From germline, CDR1 is MDHEN and CDR2 SYDVKM. CDR3 size: 15 residues. After removal of 5 bases from V and 5 bases from J, the junction contained 9 bases not matched to a gene. The CDR3 sequence is CASSPMDRTDQPQHF. CDR3 DNA sequence: TGTGCCAGCAGTCCCATGGACAGGACAGATCAGCCCCAGCATTTT.

CDR3 in amino acids: CSVGKGQTLYNEQFF. CDR3 coding DNA: TGCAGCGTTGGGAAGGGTCAGACACTTTACAATGAGCAGTTCTTC. This chain uses TRBV29-1 with TRBJ2-1; D gene unclear. This CDR3 region has 15 residues. Deletions cut 4 bases from V and 4 bases from J, with 17 bases between. Germline CDR1 reads SQVTM; CDR2 reads ANQGSEA.

This clonotype appeared a few times. The chain carries TRBV9 and TRBJ2-7; D is perhaps TRBD2 (5 bases). The CDR3 contains 14 residues. Germline V gene data show CDR1 as SGDLS and CDR2 as YYNGEE. Trimming stripped 0 bases from V and 3 bases from J, with 10 bases between. The CDR3 spells CASSVEQADYEQYF. The CDR3 coding sequence is TGTGCCAGCAGCGTAGAACAAGCGGACTACGAGCAGTACTTC.

This clonotype was recorded at least ten times. This chain connects TRBV6-5 to TRBJ1-5; no clear D gene. CDR1 and CDR2 (germline): MNHEY, SVGAGI. Trimming removed 2 bases from V and 4 bases from J, with 6 bases in between. The CDR3 is made up of 13 amino acids. The CDR3 reads CASSYSPNQPQHF. The CDR3 bases are TGTGCCAGCAGTTACAGTCCGAATCAGCCCCAGCATTTT.

The V call is TRBV7-6, the J call TRBJ2-4; 7 nucleotides agree with TRBD2. Germline V gives CDR1 SGHVS, CDR2 FNYEAQ. The CDR3 has 14 amino acids. After removal of 3 bases from V and 7 bases from J, the junction contained 6 bases not matched to a gene. The CDR3 DNA is TGTGCCAGCAGCTTGGGCGGGAGAGAGAACATTCAGTACTTC. This gives the protein CASSLGGRENIQYF.

There are many counts of this clonotype. This chain joins TRBV28 and TRBJ2-7; 7 bases match TRBD1. This CDR3 spans 15 amino acids. Trimming cost V 6 bases and J 3 bases; bases outside gene matches: 11. Per germline, CDR1 MDHEN and CDR2 SYDVKM. This chain's CDR3 is CASRPPGTDYYEQYF. The DNA for the CDR3 is TGTGCCAGCAGACCGCCCGGGACAGACTACTACGAGCAGTACTTC.

At least ten counts were recorded for this clonotype. V and J are TRBV19 and TRBJ1-1; D remains ambiguous. V gave up 3 bases and J gave up 4 bases, with 6 bases separating them. The CDR3 consists of 12 residues. Looked up from germline, CDR1 is LNHDA and CDR2 is SQIVND (reference sequence). For the CDR3, the DNA is TGTGCCAGTAGTATTCGGGGCACTGAAGCTTTCTTT. This codes for CASSIRGTEAFF.

This clonotype was seen many times. The CDR3 region has the DNA TGTGCCAGCTCACCACCGGAGGAGTGGGAGACCCAGTACTTC. Protein: CASSPPEEWETQYF. The V and J genes are TRBV18 and TRBJ2-5; tentative D call: TRBD2 (5 bases). Trimming left V 0 bases short and J 5 bases short, with 10 bases between. Germline V gives CDR1 KGHSH, CDR2 LQKENI. The length of the CDR3 is 14 residues. The full variable domain, with the rest looked up from reference TRBV18 and TRBJ2-5, is NAGVMQNPRHLVRRRGQEARLRCSPMKGHSHVYWYRQLPEEGLKFMVYLQKENIIDESGMPKERFSAEFPKEGPSILRIQQVVRGDSAAYFCASSPPEEWETQYFGPGTRLLVL.

This clonotype was observed at least ten times. This chain connects TRBV7-8 to TRBJ2-1, with TRBD2 identical over 8 bases. Germline V CDR1 and CDR2: SGHVS, FQNEAQ. Trimming at V came to 1 base and at J to 10 bases, leaving 15 bases not matched to a gene. The CDR3 is 17 amino acids. CDR3 coding DNA: TGTGCCAGCAGCTTAGTCTCGACTAGCGAACATCTAGGAGAGCAGTTCTTC. It translates to CASSLVSTSEHLGEQFF. The full variable domain, its missing parts supplied by reference TRBV7-8 and TRBJ2-1, is GAGVSQSPRYKVAKRGQDVALRCDPISGHVSLFWYQQALGQGPEFLTYFQNEAQLDKSGLPSDRFFAERPEGSVSTLKIQRTQQEDSAVYLCASSLVSTSEHLGEQFFGPGTRLTVL.

The V and J genes are TRBV7-3 and TRBJ2-3; D is unclear. Germline-derived CDR1 and CDR2 are SGHTA and FQGTGA. CDR3 size: 14 residues. V lost 4 bases and J 3 bases, leaving 11 bases between the germline ends. The CDR3: CASSSRAPTDTQYF. DNA of the CDR3: TGTGCCAGCAGCTCAAGGGCCCCGACAGATACGCAGTATTTT.

This clonotype was detected many times. The chain links TRBV30 to TRBJ1-1, with D unclear. CDR1 and CDR2 (germline): GTSNPN, SVGIG (reference sequence). Deletions cut 3 bases from V and 8 bases from J, with 10 bases between. This CDR3 region has 11 residues. The CDR3 spells CAWRRRLEAFF. In DNA, the CDR3 is TGTGCCTGGAGACGGCGCTTAGAAGCTTTCTTT.

This clonotype was seen only a few times. The V and J genes are TRBV15 and TRBJ2-2; D might be TRBD1 (7 bases). V was clipped by 3 bases and J by 7 bases, with 21 bases between them. The CDR3 has 17 residues. CDR1 LNHNV and CDR2 YYDKDF come from the germline V gene (reference sequence). The CDR3 loop reads CATSSGSLTGSHGELFF. Written as DNA, the CDR3 is TGTGCCACCAGCAGCGGGAGTTTGACAGGGTCCCACGGGGAGCTGTTTTTT.

This clonotype was found many times. The chain joins TRBV18 to TRBJ1-2; D not certain. Germline V gene sequence: CDR1 KGHSH, CDR2 LQKENI. V lost 5 bases to trimming and J lost 6 bases, with 7 bases between them. The length of the CDR3 is 11 residues. This CDR3 is CASSKRDGYTF. CDR3 in DNA: TGTGCCAGCTCAAAGAGGGATGGCTACACCTTC.

This clonotype has more than one count but fewer than ten. The V call is TRBV10-3, the J call TRBJ2-1; TRBD2 matches 11 bases. CDR3 length equals 14 residues. With V trimmed by 7 bases and J by 3 bases, 2 bases remained unmatched. Germline-derived CDR1 and CDR2 are ENHRY and SYGVKD. CDR3 DNA: TGTGCCATCACGGGACTAGCGGACTACAATGAGCAGTTCTTC. It codes for CAITGLADYNEQFF.

This clonotype was counted between two and nine times. This sequence joins TRBV3-1 and TRBJ1-2; 11 positions match TRBD1. The trim removed 1 base at V and 4 bases at J, leaving 14 bases unmatched. The V gene's germline CDR1 is LGHDT and CDR2 YNNKEL (reference sequence). This CDR3 region has 19 residues. The CDR3 spells CASSQVFRTGGGLGYGYTF. The CDR3 DNA is TGTGCCAGCAGCCAAGTTTTTAGGACAGGGGGCGGGTTGGGCTATGGCTACACCTTC.

J is TRBJ2-6 and V is TRBV7-3; the D call may be TRBD1 or TRBD2 (5 bases each). The assigned J gene may be wrong: the sequence end matches TRBJ2-7 better. Germline CDR1 SGHTA, CDR2 FQGTGA. This CDR3 region has 12 residues. CDR3 sequence: CASSSGDHEQYF. The DNA of the CDR3 is TGTGCCAGCAGCTCTGGGGACCACGAGCAGTACTTC.